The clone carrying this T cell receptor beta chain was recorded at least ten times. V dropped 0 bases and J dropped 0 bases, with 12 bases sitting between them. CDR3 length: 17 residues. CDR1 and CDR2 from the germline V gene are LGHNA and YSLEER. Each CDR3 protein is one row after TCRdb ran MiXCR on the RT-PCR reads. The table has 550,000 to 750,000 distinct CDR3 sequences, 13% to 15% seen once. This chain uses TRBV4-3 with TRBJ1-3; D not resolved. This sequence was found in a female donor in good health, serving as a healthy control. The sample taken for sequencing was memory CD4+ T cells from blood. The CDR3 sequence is CASSQDGGSLSGNTIYF. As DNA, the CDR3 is TGCGCCAGCAGCCAAGACGGCGGGAGTCTCTCTGGAAACACCATATATTTT.